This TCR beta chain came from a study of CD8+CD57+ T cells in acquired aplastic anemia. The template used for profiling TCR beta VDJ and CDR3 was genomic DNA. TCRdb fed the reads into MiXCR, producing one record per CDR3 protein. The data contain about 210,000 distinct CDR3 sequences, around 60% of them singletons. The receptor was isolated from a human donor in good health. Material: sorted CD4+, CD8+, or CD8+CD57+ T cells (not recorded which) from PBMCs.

CDR3 in DNA: TGTGCCAGCAGCTTCGTACCGGGTAATGATGGCTACACCTTC. It yields the protein CASSFVPGNDGYTF. This chain joins TRBV7-9 and TRBJ1-2; D is undetermined. V was trimmed by 3 bases and J by 6 bases, leaving 14 bases between them. The V gene's germline CDR1 is SEHNR and CDR2 FQNEAQ (reference sequence). This CDR3 is built from 14 residues.